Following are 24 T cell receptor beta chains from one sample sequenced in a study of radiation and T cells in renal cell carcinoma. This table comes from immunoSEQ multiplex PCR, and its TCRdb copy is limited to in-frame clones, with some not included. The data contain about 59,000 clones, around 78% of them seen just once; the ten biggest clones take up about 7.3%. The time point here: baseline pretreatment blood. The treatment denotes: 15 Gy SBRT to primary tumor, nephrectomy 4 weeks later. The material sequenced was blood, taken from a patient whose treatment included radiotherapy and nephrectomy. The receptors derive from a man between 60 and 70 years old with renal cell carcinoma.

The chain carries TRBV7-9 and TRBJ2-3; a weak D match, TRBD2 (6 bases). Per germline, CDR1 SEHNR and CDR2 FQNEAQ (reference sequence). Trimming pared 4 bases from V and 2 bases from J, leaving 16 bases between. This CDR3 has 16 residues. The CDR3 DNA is TGTGCCAGCAGCTCGTCTAGCGTTGTAGACACAGATACGCAGTATTTT. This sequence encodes CASSSSSVVDTDTQYF.

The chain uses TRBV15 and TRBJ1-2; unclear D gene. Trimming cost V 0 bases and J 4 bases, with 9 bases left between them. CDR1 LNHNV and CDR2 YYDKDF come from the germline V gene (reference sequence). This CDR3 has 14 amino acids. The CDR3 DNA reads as TGTGCCACCAGCAGAGAAGGTAGTAGCTATGGCTACACCTTC. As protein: CATSREGSSYGYTF.

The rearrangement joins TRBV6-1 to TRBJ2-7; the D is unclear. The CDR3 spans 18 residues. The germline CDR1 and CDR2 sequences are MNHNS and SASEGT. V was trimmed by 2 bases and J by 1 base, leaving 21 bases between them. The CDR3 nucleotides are TGTGCCAGCAGTGAACCAGAAAAACAACAAGTTAGGTCCTACGAGCAGTACGTC. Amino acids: CASSEPEKQQVRSYEQYV.

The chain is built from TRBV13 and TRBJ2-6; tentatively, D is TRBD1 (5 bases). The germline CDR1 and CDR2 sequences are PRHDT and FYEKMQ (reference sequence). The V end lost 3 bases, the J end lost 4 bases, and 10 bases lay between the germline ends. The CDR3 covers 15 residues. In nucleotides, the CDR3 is TGTGCCAGCAGCTTTGTAAAGGGGGGGGCCAACGTCCTGACTTTC. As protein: CASSFVKGGANVLTF.

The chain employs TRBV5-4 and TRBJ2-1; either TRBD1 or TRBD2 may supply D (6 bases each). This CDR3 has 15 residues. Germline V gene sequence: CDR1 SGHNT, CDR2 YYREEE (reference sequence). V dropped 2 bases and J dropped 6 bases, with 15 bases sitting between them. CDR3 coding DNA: TGTGCCAGCAGCTTTGAGGGGGGCCGAAGCAATGAGCAGTTCTTC. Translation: CASSFEGGRSNEQFF.

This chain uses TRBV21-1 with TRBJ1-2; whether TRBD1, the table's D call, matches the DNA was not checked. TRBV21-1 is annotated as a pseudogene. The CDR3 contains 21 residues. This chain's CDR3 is CASSKVLLLWRGQGMDYGYTF. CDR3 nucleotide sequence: TGTGCCAGCAGCAAAGTACTACTCCTATGGCGAGGACAGGGGATGGACTATGGCTACACCTTC.

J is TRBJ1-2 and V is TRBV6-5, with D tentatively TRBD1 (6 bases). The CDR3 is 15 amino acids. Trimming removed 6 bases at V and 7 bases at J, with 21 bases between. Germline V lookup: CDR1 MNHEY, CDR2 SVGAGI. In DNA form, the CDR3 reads TGTGCCAGCAGCCACCCGGGAGGGGGTGGGGTTGGCTACACCTTC. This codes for CASSHPGGGGVGYTF.

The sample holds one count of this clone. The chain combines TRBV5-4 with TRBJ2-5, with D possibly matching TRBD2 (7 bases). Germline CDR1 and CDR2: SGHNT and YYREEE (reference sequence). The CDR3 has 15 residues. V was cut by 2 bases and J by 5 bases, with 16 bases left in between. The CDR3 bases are TGTGCCAGCAGCTTTGAGGGGGGGCGTTCCGAGACCCAGTACTTC. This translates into CASSFEGGRSETQYF.

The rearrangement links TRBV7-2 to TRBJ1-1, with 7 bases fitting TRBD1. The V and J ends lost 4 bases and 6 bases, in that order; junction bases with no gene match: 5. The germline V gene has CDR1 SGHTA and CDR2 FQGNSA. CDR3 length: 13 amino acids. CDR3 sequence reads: CASSSEGASEAFF. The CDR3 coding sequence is TGTGCCAGCAGCTCAGAGGGGGCCTCTGAAGCTTTCTTT.

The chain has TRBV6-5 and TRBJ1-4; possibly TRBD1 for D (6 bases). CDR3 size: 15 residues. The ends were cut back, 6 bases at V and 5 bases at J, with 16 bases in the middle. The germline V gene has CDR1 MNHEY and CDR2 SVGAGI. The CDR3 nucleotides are TGTGCCAGCAGGAAACAGGGAAGAGGGAATGAAAAACTGTTTTTT. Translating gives CASRKQGRGNEKLFF.

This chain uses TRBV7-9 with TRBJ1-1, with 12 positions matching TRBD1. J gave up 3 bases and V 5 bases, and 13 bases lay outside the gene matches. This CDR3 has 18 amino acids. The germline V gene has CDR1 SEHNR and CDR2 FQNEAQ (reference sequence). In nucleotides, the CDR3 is TGTGCCAGCAGCCCCCGCGGGACAGGGGGCAAGGGAGACACTGAAGCTTTCTTT. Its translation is CASSPRGTGGKGDTEAFF. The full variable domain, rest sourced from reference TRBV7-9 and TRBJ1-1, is DTGVSQNPRHKITKRGQNVTFRCDPISEHNRLYWYRQTLGQGPEFLTYFQNEAQLEKSRLLSDRFSAERPKGSFSTLEIQRTEQGDSAMYLCASSPRGTGGKGDTEAFFGQGTRLTVV.

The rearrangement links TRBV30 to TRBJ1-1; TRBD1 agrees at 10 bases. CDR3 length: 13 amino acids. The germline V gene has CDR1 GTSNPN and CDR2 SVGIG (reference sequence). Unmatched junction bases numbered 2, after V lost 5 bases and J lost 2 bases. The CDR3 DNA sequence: TGTGCCTGGGACAGGGGGCTCAACACTGAAGCTTTCTTT. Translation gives CAWDRGLNTEAFF.

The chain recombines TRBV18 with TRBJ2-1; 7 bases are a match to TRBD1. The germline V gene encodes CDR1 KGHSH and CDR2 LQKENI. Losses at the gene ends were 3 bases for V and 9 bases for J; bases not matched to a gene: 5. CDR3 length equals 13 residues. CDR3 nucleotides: TGTGCCAGCTCACCGGGGTCAGGGGGTGAGCAGTTCTTC. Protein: CASSPGSGGEQFF.

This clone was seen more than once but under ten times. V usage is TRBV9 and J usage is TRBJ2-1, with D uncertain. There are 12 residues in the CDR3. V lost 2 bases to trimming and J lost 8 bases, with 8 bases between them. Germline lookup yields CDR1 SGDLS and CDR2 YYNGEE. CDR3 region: CASSVQDDEQFF. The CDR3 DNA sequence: TGTGCCAGCAGCGTTCAGGACGATGAGCAGTTCTTC.

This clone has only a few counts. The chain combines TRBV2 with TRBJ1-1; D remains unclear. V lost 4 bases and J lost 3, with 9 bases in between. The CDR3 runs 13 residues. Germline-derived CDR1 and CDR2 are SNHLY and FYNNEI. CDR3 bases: TGTGCCAGCAGTGTTGTGGGGTACACTGAAGCTTTCTTT. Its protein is CASSVVGYTEAFF.

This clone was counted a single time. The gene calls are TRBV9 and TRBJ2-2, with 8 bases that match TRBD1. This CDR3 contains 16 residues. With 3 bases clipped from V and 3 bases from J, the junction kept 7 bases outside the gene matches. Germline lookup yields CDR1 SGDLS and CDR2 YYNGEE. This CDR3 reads CASSDTGGLYTGELFF. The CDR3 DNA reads TGTGCCAGCAGCGACACAGGGGGATTGTACACCGGGGAGCTGTTTTTT.

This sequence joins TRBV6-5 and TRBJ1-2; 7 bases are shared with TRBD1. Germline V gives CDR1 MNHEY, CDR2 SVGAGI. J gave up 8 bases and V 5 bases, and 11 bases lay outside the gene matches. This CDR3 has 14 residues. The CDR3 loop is CASSAKGGAEGYTF. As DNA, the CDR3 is TGTGCCAGCAGTGCTAAAGGGGGCGCGGAAGGCTACACCTTC.

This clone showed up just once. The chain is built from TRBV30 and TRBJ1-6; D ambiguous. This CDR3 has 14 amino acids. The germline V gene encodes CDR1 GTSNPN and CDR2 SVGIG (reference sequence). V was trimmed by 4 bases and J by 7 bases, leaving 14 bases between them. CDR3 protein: CAWTEPWANSPLHF. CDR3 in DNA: TGTGCCTGGACCGAACCCTGGGCAAATTCACCCCTCCACTTT.

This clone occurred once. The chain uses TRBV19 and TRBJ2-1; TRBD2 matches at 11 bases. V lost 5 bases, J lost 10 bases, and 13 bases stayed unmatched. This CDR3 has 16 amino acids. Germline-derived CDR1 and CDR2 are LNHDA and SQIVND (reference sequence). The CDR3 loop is CASSPEGSGRAWEQFF. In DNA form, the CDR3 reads TGTGCCAGTAGTCCCGAAGGTAGCGGGAGGGCCTGGGAGCAGTTCTTC.

The CDR3 nucleotides are TGTGCCAGCACTGAGCGGGCGAACACCGGGGAGCTGTTTTTT. Its translation: CASTERANTGELFF. The rearrangement links TRBV6-5 to TRBJ2-2; D might be TRBD2 (6 bases). CDR1 and CDR2 (germline): MNHEY, SVGAGI. The V and J ends lost 7 bases and 0 bases respectively, with 9 bases between them. CDR3 size: 14 residues.

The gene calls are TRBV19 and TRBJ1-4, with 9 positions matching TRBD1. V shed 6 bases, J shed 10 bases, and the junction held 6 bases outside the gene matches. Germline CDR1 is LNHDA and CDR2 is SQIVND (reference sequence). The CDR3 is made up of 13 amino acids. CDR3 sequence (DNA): TGTGCCAGTAGAGTCGACAGGGGGGGAAAACTGTTTTTT. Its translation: CASRVDRGGKLFF. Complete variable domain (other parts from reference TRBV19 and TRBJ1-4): DGGITQSPKYLFRKEGQNVTLSCEQNLNHDAMYWYRQDPGQGLRLIYYSQIVNDFQKGDIAEGYSVSREKKESFPLTVTSAQKNPTAFYLCASRVDRGGKLFFGSGTQLSVL.

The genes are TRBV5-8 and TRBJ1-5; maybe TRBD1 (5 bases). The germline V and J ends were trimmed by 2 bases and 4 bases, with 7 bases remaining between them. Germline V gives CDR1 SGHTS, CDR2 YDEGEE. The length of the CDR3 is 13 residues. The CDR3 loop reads CASSFQGNQPQHF. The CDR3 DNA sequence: TGTGCCAGCAGCTTTCAGGGAAATCAGCCCCAGCATTTT.

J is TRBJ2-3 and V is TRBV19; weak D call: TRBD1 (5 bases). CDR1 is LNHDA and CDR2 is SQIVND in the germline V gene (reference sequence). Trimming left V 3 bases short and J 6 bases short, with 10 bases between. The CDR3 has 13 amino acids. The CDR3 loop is CASSISTVDTQYF. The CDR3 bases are TGTGCCAGTAGTATCTCGACAGTTGATACGCAGTATTTT.

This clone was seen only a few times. In nucleotides, the CDR3 is TGTGCCAGCAGCTTAGTCGGCGCCTATCTCCCCAATGAGCAGTTCTTC. It encodes CASSLVGAYLPNEQFF. The chain joins TRBV7-8 to TRBJ2-1, with unresolved D. The CDR3 has 16 residues. Trimming cost V 1 base and J 6 bases, with 16 bases left between them. Germline values: CDR1 SGHVS, CDR2 FQNEAQ.